A single TCR beta chain is shown here with its context. These data come from a study of blood T cell repertoires in COVID-19. Study summary: The United States, Italy and Spain supplied acute and convalescent COVID-19 samples.

Per the study methods: How many nucleated cells were present was estimated from reference gene primer amplification. The table came from immunoSEQ multiplex PCR; TCRdb's copy has only in-frame clones and leaves some out. Clonal size and the V and J genes are those of that table, whereas D and trimming came from the DNA. Of approximately 300,000 clones detected, roughly 88% appear once; the ten largest clones hold 1.5% to 2%. In germline, CDR1 is LNHDA, CDR2 SQIVND (reference sequence). The trim removed 4 bases at V and 4 bases at J, leaving 10 bases unmatched. The CDR3 runs 16 residues. The gene calls are TRBV19 and TRBJ2-5, with TRBD1 identical over 9 bases. The sequenced sample consisted of peripheral blood. The TCR originated in a woman aged 45-59 years with acute or convalescent COVID-19. CDR3 region: CASSTSGTGFGETQYF. Written as DNA, the CDR3 is TGTGCCAGTAGTACTTCCGGGACAGGGTTTGGAGAGACCCAGTACTTC. Full variable domain (rest looked up from reference TRBV19 and TRBJ2-5): DGGITQSPKYLFRKEGQNVTLSCEQNLNHDAMYWYRQDPGQGLRLIYYSQIVNDFQKGDIAEGYSVSREKKESFPLTVTSAQKNPTAFYLCASSTSGTGFGETQYFGPGTRLLVL.